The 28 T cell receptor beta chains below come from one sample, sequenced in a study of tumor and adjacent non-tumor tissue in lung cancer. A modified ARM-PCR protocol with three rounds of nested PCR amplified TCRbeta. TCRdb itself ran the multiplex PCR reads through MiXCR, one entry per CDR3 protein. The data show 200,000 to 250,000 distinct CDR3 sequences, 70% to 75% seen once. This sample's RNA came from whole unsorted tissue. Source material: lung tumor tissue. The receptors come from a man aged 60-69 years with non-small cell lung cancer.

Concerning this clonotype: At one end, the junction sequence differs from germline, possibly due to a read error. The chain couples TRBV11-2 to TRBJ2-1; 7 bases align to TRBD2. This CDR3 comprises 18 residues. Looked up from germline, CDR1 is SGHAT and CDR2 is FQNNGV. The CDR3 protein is CSSSPVKLAGDSYNEQFF. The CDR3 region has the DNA TGTTCCAGCAGCCCCGTGAAGCTCGCGGGGGACTCCTACAATGAGCAGTTCTTC.

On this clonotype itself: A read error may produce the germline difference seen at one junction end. The CDR3 here is CSGRDGQGARNTIYF. CDR3 DNA sequence: TGCAGTGGTAGAGATGGACAGGGGGCTAGAAACACCATATATTTT. This chain uses TRBV20-1 with TRBJ1-3, with 11 positions matching TRBD1. The CDR3 consists of 15 residues. Germline CDR1 and CDR2: DFQATT and SNEGSKA (reference sequence).

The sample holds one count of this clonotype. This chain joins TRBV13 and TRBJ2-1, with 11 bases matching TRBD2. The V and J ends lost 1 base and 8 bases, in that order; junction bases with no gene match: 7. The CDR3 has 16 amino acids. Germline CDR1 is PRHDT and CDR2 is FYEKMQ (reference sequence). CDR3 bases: TGTGCCAGCAGCTTAGATACTAGCGGGGGTAACTATGAGCAGTTCTTC. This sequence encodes CASSLDTSGGNYEQFF.

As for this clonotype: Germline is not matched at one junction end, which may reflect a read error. The CDR3 reads CACSQGLAGGRSYNDQFF. DNA for the CDR3: TGTGCCTGCAGCCAGGGACTAGCGGGGGGCCGCTCCTACAATGATCAGTTCTTC. The rearrangement uses TRBV11-3 and TRBJ2-1; 15 nucleotides line up with TRBD2. Germline loops: CDR1 SGHNT, CDR2 YENEEA. The CDR3 is 18 residues long.

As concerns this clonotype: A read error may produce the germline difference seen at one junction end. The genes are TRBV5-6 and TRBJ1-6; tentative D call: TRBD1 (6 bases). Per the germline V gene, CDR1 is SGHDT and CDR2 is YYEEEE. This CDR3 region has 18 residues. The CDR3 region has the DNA TGTGCCAGCAGCTTCGCCAGGGGTCCCAGCTCCTATAATTCACCCATCCACTTT. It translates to CASSFARGPSSYNSPIHF.

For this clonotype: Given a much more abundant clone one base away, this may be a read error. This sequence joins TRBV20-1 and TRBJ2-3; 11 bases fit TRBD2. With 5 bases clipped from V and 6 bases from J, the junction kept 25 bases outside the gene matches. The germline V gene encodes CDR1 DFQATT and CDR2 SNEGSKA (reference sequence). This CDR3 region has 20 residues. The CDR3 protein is CSASRPKLAGVGNSQDTQYF. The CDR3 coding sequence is TGCAGTGCTTCCCGACCCAAACTAGCGGGGGTGGGGAATTCACAGGATACGCAGTATTTT.

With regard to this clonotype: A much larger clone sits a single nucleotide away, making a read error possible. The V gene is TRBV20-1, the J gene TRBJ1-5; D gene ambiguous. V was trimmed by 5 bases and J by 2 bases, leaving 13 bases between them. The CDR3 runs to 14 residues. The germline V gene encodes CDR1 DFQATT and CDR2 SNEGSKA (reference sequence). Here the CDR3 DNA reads TGCAGTGCTGGATCGTTCGGGGGCAATCAGCCCCAGCATTTT. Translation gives CSAGSFGGNQPQHF.

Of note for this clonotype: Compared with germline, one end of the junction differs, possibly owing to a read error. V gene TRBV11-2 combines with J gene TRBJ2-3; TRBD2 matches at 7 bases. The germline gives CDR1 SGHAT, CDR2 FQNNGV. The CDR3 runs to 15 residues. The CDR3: CASSLTGRLTDTQYF. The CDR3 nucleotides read TGTGCCAGCAGCTTAACCGGGAGGCTGACAGATACGCAATATTTT. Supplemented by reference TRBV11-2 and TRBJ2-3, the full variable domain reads EAGVAQSPRYKIIEKRQSVAFWCNPISGHATLYWYQQILGQGPKLLIQFQNNGVVDDSQLPKDRFSAERLKGVDSTLKIQPAKLEDSAVYLCASSLTGRLTDTQYFGPGTRLTVL.

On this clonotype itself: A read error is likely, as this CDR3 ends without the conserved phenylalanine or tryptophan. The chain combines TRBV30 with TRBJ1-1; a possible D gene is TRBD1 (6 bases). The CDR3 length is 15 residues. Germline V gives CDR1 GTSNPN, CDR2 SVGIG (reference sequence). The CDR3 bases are TGTGCCAGGAGTGATCCCGGGACACGGAACACTGAAGCTTTCTTA. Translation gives CARSDPGTRNTEAFL.

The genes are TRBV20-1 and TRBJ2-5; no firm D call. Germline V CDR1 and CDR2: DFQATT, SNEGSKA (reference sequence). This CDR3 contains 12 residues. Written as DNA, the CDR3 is TGCCGTGTCAGCAGGCCGGAAGGGACCCAGTACTTC. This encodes CRVSRPEGTQYF.

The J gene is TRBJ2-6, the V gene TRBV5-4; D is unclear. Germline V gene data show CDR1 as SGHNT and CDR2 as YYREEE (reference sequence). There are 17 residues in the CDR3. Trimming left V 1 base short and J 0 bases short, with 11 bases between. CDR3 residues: CASSLRQESSGANVLTF. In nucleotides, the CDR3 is TGTGCCAGCAGCTTGCGGCAGGAAAGCTCTGGGGCCAACGTCCTGACTTTC.

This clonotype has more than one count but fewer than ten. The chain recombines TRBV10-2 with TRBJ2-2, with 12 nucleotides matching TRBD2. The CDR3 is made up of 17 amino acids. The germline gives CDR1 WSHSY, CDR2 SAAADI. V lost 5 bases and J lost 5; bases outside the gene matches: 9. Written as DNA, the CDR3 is TGCGCCAGCAGTACCCTAGCGGGAGGGCCTGGGACCGGGGAGCTGTTTTTT. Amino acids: CASSTLAGGPGTGELFF.

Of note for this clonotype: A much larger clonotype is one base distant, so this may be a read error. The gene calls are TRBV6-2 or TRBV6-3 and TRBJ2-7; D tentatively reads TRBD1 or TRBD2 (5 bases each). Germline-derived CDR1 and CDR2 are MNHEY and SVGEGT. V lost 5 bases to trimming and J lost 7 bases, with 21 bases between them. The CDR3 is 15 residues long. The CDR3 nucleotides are TGTGCCAGCAGTCAAGGGACCAACGCTATGTGTGAGCAGTACTTC. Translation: CASSQGTNAMCEQYF.

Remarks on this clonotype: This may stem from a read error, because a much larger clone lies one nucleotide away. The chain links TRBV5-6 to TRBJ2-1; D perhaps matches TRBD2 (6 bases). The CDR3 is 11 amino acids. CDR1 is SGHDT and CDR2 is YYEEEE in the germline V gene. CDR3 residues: CTSSLAGEQFF. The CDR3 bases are TGTACCAGCAGCTTGGCGGGGGAGCAGTTCTTC.

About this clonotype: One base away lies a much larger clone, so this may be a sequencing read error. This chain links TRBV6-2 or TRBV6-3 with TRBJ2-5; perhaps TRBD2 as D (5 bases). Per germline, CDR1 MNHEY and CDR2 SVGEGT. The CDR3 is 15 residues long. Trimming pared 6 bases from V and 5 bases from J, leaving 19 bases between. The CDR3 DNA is TGTGCCAGCAGCCGCCTTAGCGAGAGCACGGAGACCCAGTACTTC. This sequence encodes CASSRLSESTETQYF.

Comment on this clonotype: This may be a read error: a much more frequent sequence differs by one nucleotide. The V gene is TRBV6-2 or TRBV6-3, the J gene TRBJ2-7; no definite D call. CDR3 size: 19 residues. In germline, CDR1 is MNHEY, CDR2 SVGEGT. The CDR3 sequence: CASSTISVRIEKKSYEQNF. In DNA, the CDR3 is TGTGCCAGCAGCACCATTTCGGTTAGAATTGAAAAAAAGTCCTACGAGCAGAACTTC.

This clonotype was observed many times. CDR3 protein: CASSQDRAGTFYGYTF. The DNA of the CDR3 is TGTGCCAGCAGCCAAGATAGGGCAGGGACTTTCTATGGCTACACCTTC. The chain recombines TRBV4-2 with TRBJ1-2; D might be TRBD1 (5 bases). Germline V gene data show CDR1 as LGHNA and CDR2 as YNFKEQ. CDR3 length equals 16 residues. V was pared by 0 bases and J by 4 bases, with 15 bases between.

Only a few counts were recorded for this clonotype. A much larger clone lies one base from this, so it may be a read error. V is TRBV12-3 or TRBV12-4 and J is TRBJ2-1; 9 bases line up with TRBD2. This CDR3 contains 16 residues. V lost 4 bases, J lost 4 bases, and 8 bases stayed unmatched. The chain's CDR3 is CASSSRDSGSYNEQFF. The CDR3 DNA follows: TGTGCCAGCAGTTCCCGGGATAGCGGGAGTTACAATGAGCAGTTCTTC.

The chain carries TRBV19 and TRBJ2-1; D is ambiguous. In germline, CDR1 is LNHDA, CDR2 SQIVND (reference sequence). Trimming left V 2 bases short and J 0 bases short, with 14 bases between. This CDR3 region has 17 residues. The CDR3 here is CASSILGWQSSYNEQFF. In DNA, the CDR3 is TGTGCCAGTAGTATATTGGGTTGGCAGAGCTCCTACAATGAGCAGTTCTTC.

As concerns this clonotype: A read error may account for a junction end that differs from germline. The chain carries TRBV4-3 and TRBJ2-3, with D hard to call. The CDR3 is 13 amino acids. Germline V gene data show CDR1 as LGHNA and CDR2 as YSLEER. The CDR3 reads CASSLSFTYTQYF. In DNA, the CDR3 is TGCGCCAGCAGCCTCTCATTCACATATACGCAGTATTTT.

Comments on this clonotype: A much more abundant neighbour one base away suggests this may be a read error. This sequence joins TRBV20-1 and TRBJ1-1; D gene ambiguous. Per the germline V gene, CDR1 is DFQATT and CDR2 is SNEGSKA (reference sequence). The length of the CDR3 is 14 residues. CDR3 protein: CSASSQISNTEPFF. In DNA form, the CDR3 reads TGCAGTGCTAGCTCACAGATCTCGAACACTGAACCTTTCTTT.

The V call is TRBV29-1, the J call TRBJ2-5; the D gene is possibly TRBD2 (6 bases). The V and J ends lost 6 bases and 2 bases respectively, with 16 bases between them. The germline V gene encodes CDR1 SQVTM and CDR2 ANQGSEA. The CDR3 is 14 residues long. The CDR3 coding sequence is TGCAGCGTCCGGAACCGGGACTTACAAGAGACCCAGTACTTC. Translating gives CSVRNRDLQETQYF.

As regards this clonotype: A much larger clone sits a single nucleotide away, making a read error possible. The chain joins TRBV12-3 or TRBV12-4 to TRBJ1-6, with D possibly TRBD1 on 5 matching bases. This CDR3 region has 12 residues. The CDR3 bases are TGTACCAGCAGCAACACAGGTTCACCCCTCCACTTT. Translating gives CTSSNTGSPLHF.

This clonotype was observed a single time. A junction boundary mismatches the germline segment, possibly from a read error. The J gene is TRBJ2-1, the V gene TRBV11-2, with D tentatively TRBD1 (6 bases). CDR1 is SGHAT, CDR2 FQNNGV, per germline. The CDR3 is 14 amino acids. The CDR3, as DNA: TGTGCCAGCATCTCAGAACTTGGGGGCCATGAGCAATTCTTC. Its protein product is CASISELGGHEQFF.

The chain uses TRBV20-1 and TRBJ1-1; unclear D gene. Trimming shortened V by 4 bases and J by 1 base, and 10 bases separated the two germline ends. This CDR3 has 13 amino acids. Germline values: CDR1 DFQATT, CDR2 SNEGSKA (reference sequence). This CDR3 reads CSAKVGTNTEAFF. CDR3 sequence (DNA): TGCAGTGCTAAAGTGGGAACGAACACTGAAGCTTTCTTT.

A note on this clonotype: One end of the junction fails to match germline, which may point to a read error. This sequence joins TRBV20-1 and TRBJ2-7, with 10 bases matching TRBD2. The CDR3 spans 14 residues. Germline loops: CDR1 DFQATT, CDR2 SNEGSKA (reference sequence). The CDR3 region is CSARSGTSDYVQYF. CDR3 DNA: TGCAGTGCCCGGTCAGGGACTAGCGACTACGTGCAGTACTTC.

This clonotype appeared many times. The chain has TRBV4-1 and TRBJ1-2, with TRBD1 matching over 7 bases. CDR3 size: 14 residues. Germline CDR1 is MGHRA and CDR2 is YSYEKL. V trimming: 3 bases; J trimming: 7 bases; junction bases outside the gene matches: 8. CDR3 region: CASSQGGQSFGYTF. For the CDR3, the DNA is TGCGCCAGCAGCCAGGGGGGACAGTCCTTTGGCTACACCTTC.

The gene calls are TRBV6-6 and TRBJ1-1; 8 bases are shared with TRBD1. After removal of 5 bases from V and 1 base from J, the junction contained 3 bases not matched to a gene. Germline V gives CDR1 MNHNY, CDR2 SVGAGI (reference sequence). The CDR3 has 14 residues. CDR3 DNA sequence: TGTGCCAGCAGTGGACAGGGTACGAACACTGAAGCTTTCTTT. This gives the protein CASSGQGTNTEAFF.